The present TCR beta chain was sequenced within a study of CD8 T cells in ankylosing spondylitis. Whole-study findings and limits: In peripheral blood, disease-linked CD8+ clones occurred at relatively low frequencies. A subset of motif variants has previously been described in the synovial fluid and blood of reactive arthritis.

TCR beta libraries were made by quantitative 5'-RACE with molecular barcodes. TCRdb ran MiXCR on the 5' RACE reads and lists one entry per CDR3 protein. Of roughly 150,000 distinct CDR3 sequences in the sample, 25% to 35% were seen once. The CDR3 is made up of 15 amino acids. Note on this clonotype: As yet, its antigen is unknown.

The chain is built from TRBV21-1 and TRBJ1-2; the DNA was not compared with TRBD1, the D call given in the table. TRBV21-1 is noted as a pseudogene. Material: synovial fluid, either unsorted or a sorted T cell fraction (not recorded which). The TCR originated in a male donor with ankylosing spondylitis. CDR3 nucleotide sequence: TGTGCCAGCAGCAACGGACAGGGCAGGAACTATGGCTACACCTTC. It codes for CASSNGQGRNYGYTF.